This paragraph reports one T cell receptor beta chain. What it binds is unknown. This CDR3 is 13 amino acids long. Germline V gene sequence: CDR1 SGHDT, CDR2 YYEEEE. Between the trimmed V and J ends, which lost 1 base and 3 bases, there was a span of 2 bases. CD4+ cells of the naive, central memory, regulatory and stem cell-like memory types were sorted via CD45RO/CCR7/CD25/CD127/CD95/CD27. The data belong to a study of beta chain features in type 1 diabetes. Investigators reverse transcribed all isolated RNA, so they sequenced expressed TCRB transcripts. Here immunoSEQ multiplex PCR was the method, and the copy in TCRdb shows in-frame clones only, minus some. Here the sample spans roughly 370,000 clones, about 15% being singletons. Findings of the study overall: When Type 1 diabetes patients were examined, their TCRB CDR3s proved moderately but significantly shorter in all four CD4+ subsets. For patients, the naive, central memory and Treg TCRB repertoires appeared more alike than for healthy donors. Fewer junction insertions and more nucleotide deletions appeared in type 1 diabetes patients.

The sequence came from a man aged 25 to 40 in good health. Material: naive CD4+ T cells from blood. V is TRBV5-6 and J is TRBJ2-6, with D hard to call. The CDR3 DNA reads as TGTGCCAGCAGCTTGTTTGGGGCCAACGTCCTGACTTTC. It translates to CASSLFGANVLTF.